A single sample gave rise to the 24 T cell receptor beta chains below, sequenced in a study of OX40 agonist ivuxolimab in advanced cancers. Clones were read by immunoSEQ multiplex PCR, and TCRdb kept only the in-frame ones, dropping some. Found here are about 32,000 clones, around 83% of them singletons; the top ten hold approximately 21%. This material consisted of CD4+ or CD8+ T cells sorted from blood, taken in a trial of the OX40 agonist ivuxolimab. The receptors were sampled from an adult with an advanced solid tumor such as melanoma, head and neck, liver or kidney cancer.

This sequence joins TRBV9 and TRBJ2-4; D remains ambiguous. This CDR3 contains 15 residues. The V and J ends lost 2 bases and 1 base respectively, with 10 bases between them. CDR1 and CDR2 (germline): SGDLS, YYNGEE. The CDR3, as DNA: TGTGCCAGCAGCGTCGGTAGCAGGGCCAAAAACATTCAGTACTTC. This sequence encodes CASSVGSRAKNIQYF.

This chain connects TRBV28 to TRBJ1-5; D call uncertain. V gave up 3 bases and J gave up 2 bases, with 20 bases separating them. CDR1 MDHEN and CDR2 SYDVKM come from the germline V gene. The CDR3 extends over 18 amino acids. CDR3 in amino acids: CASSFGLNTGVGNQPQHF. The CDR3 DNA follows: TGTGCCAGCAGTTTTGGGTTAAACACCGGGGTAGGCAATCAGCCCCAGCATTTT.

Here the CDR3 reads CASSFRHEQYF. For the CDR3, the DNA is TGTGCCAGCAGTTTTCGCCACGAGCAGTACTTC. The rearrangement joins TRBV28 to TRBJ2-7; unclear D gene. The CDR3 is made up of 11 amino acids. The V gene lost 3 bases and the J gene lost 5 bases, with 5 bases spanning the gap. Germline V lookup: CDR1 MDHEN, CDR2 SYDVKM.

The chain links TRBV30 to TRBJ2-7; D tentatively reads TRBD1 or TRBD2 (5 bases each). CDR3 length: 11 amino acids. Trimming removed 3 bases from V and 12 bases from J, with 15 bases in between. Germline lookup yields CDR1 GTSNPN and CDR2 SVGIG (reference sequence). In nucleotides, the CDR3 is TGTGCCTGGAGCGCCCCCGGGACCCCGTACTTC. Encoded protein: CAWSAPGTPYF.

The chain links TRBV5-6 to TRBJ2-2, with D unresolved. CDR3 length: 12 residues. Germline V gene sequence: CDR1 SGHDT, CDR2 YYEEEE. V shed 5 bases and J shed 7 bases, with 9 bases lying between them. CDR3 protein: CASSIGGGELFF. In DNA, the CDR3 is TGTGCCAGCAGTATCGGTGGCGGGGAGCTGTTTTTT.

The gene calls are TRBV4-1 and TRBJ2-3; D assignment may be TRBD1 or TRBD2 (5 bases each). The germline V gene encodes CDR1 MGHRA and CDR2 YSYEKL. V lost 3 bases to trimming and J lost 1 base, with 14 bases between them. The CDR3 runs 16 residues. The CDR3 loop reads CASSHFGTPGTDTQYF. CDR3 nucleotide sequence: TGCGCCAGCAGCCACTTCGGGACGCCTGGCACAGATACGCAGTATTTT.

The V and J genes are TRBV7-9 and TRBJ2-1; TRBD2 matches at 9 bases. Germline lookup yields CDR1 SEHNR and CDR2 FQNEAQ (reference sequence). The junction had 10 bases not matched to a gene; V was cut back by 5 bases and J by 11 bases. CDR3 length: 14 amino acids. As DNA, the CDR3 is TGTGCCAGCAGCCCGGATGGGCTAGCGGGAAAGCAGTTCTTC. The encoded protein is CASSPDGLAGKQFF.

A single count supports this clone. The genes are TRBV5-6 and TRBJ2-1; D is perhaps TRBD1 (6 bases). This CDR3 has 17 amino acids. Germline CDR1 SGHDT, CDR2 YYEEEE. Trimming took 0 bases from V and 2 from J, leaving 15 bases between them. DNA for the CDR3: TGTGCCAGCAGCTTGGGACCCCAGGGGTTAGCCTACAATGAGCAGTTCTTC. Its translation: CASSLGPQGLAYNEQFF.

This clone was found a few times. The chain has TRBV2 and TRBJ2-7, with D perhaps TRBD1 (6 bases). Trimming cost V 0 bases and J 6 bases, with 12 bases left between them. The CDR3 loop spans 14 amino acids. Per germline, CDR1 SNHLY and CDR2 FYNNEI. The CDR3 spells CASSEAGQTVEQYF. CDR3 DNA sequence: TGTGCCAGCAGTGAAGCGGGACAAACGGTCGAGCAGTACTTC.

The chain links TRBV11-2 to TRBJ2-3, with 7 bases aligning to TRBD1. V lost 0 bases and J lost 0; bases outside the gene matches: 6. CDR1 and CDR2 (germline): SGHAT, FQNNGV. This CDR3 is 17 amino acids long. CDR3 nucleotide sequence: TGTGCCAGCAGCTTAGATCGGCAGGACAGGAGCACAGATACGCAGTATTTT. It translates to CASSLDRQDRSTDTQYF. The complete variable domain, with remaining parts taken from reference TRBV11-2 and TRBJ2-3, reads EAGVAQSPRYKIIEKRQSVAFWCNPISGHATLYWYQQILGQGPKLLIQFQNNGVVDDSQLPKDRFSAERLKGVDSTLKIQPAKLEDSAVYLCASSLDRQDRSTDTQYFGPGTRLTVL.

The chain uses TRBV9 and TRBJ2-7; the D gene is possibly TRBD1 (6 bases). The CDR3 is 13 amino acids. The germline V gene has CDR1 SGDLS and CDR2 YYNGEE. V dropped 4 bases and J dropped 7 bases, with 15 bases sitting between them. The CDR3 nucleotides are TGTGCCAGCAGCACCTCAGGGGCCGCGGAGCAGTACTTC. Translation: CASSTSGAAEQYF.

The rearrangement joins TRBV6-1 to TRBJ1-4; D remains unclear. Between the trimmed V and J ends, which lost 3 bases and 4 bases, there was a span of 6 bases. This CDR3 spans 13 amino acids. Germline V gene data show CDR1 as MNHNS and CDR2 as SASEGT. In DNA, the CDR3 is TGTGCCAGCAGTGAGGGTGGTAATGAAAAACTGTTTTTT. As protein: CASSEGGNEKLFF.

The rearrangement uses TRBV10-3 and TRBJ1-2, with 8 bases aligning to TRBD1. Germline V gene lookup returns CDR1 ENHRY and CDR2 SYGVKD. The J segment lost 1 base and the V segment lost 2 bases, leaving 0 bases of the junction unmatched. This CDR3 has 14 residues. The CDR3 here is CAISETGGNYGYTF. The CDR3 nucleotides are TGTGCCATCAGTGAGACAGGGGGTAACTATGGCTACACCTTC.

The chain is built from TRBV27 and TRBJ2-7; perhaps TRBD1 as D (6 bases). The CDR3 is 17 residues long. Trimming took off 6 bases at V and 4 bases at J, with 25 bases between the two ends. The V gene's germline CDR1 is MNHEY and CDR2 SMNVEV (reference sequence). The chain's CDR3 is CASRPLRDTLPVYEQYF. The CDR3, as DNA: TGTGCCAGCAGACCCCTCCGGGACACATTACCCGTGTACGAGCAGTACTTC.

This chain connects TRBV2 to TRBJ2-1, with 8 bases lining up with TRBD1. V was clipped by 6 bases and J by 4 bases; unmatched bases: 8. This CDR3 is built from 15 residues. CDR1 and CDR2 from the germline V gene are SNHLY and FYNNEI. CDR3 bases: TGTGCCAGCAGCGTTACAGGGGGAAATTACAATGAGCAGTTCTTC. Protein sequence: CASSVTGGNYNEQFF.

This clone was detected only once. This chain joins TRBV7-8 and TRBJ2-7, with 7 bases identical to TRBD2. Germline trimming cut 2 bases from V and 5 bases from J; bases unmatched to any gene: 15. The CDR3 totals 17 residues. Germline V gene sequence: CDR1 SGHVS, CDR2 FQNEAQ. In nucleotides, the CDR3 is TGTGCCAGCAGCTTACGATTAGGGACTAACCTCCTGCACGAGCAGTACTTC. Translation: CASSLRLGTNLLHEQYF.

This clone has only one observation. V gene TRBV7-9 combines with J gene TRBJ1-5, with 7 bases aligning to TRBD1. V was pared by 4 bases and J by 1 base, with 7 bases of the junction left unmatched. The CDR3 sequence is 16 residues long. Germline lookup yields CDR1 SEHNR and CDR2 FQNEAQ (reference sequence). The CDR3 DNA reads as TGTGCCAGCAGCTCTAATAAGGGGGCAAGCAATCAGCCCCAGCATTTT. Amino acids: CASSSNKGASNQPQHF.

This clone was found a few times. The rearrangement uses TRBV30 and TRBJ2-1; TRBD1 is a possible D gene (6 bases). V was pared by 3 bases and J by 3 bases, with 21 bases between. The CDR3 loop spans 17 amino acids. Germline assignment: CDR1 GTSNPN and CDR2 SVGIG (reference sequence). The CDR3 nucleotides read TGTGCCTGGAGCTTGGGGGCTTCGGCTGACTTCTACAATGAGCAGTTCTTC. This sequence encodes CAWSLGASADFYNEQFF.

This chain links TRBV6-5 with TRBJ2-1, with 9 bases aligning to TRBD1. J was trimmed by 4 bases and V by 6 bases; bases with no gene match: 7. Germline CDR1 and CDR2: MNHEY and SVGAGI. This CDR3 region has 15 residues. CDR3 sequence: CASSRTGEVYNEQFF. In DNA, the CDR3 is TGTGCCAGCAGCCGGACAGGGGAAGTGTACAATGAGCAGTTCTTC.

The chain employs TRBV6-1 and TRBJ1-4; D is uncertain. Germline V lookup: CDR1 MNHNS, CDR2 SASEGT. The V end was cut by 8 bases, the J end by 10 bases, with 11 bases between. The CDR3 extends over 11 amino acids. CDR3 sequence (DNA): TGTGCCAGCCCGGGCTCCGGAAAACTGTTTTTT. Encoded protein: CASPGSGKLFF.

This chain uses TRBV6-4 with TRBJ2-1; 13 bases align to TRBD2. From germline, CDR1 is MRHNA and CDR2 SNTAGT. The CDR3 runs 16 residues. V shed 1 base and J 9 bases; nucleotides not matched to a gene: 6. The CDR3 loop reads CASSDFGTSGISEQFF. In DNA form, the CDR3 reads TGTGCCAGCAGTGACTTCGGGACTAGCGGGATTAGTGAGCAGTTCTTC.

The chain is built from TRBV7-8 and TRBJ2-7; TRBD2 matches at 10 bases. The CDR3 contains 16 residues. V lost 3 bases to trimming and J lost 3 bases; unmatched junction nucleotides: 8. CDR1 is SGHVS, CDR2 FQNEAQ, per germline. CDR3 amino acids: CASSFQREGLDYEQYF. DNA of the CDR3: TGTGCCAGCAGCTTTCAGCGGGAGGGCCTGGACTACGAGCAGTACTTC. Looking up the rest from reference TRBV7-8 and TRBJ2-7 gives the full variable domain: GAGVSQSPRYKVAKRGQDVALRCDPISGHVSLFWYQQALGQGPEFLTYFQNEAQLDKSGLPSDRFFAERPEGSVSTLKIQRTQQEDSAVYLCASSFQREGLDYEQYFGPGTRLTVT.

The chain combines TRBV6-5 with TRBJ1-6; D may be TRBD1 (6 bases). The CDR3 is 13 residues long. Germline loops: CDR1 MNHEY, CDR2 SVGAGI. The germline V and J ends were trimmed by 5 bases and 7 bases, with 9 bases remaining between them. As DNA, the CDR3 is TGTGCCAGCAGTCTAGGGGGGAATTCACCCCTCCACTTT. The encoded protein is CASSLGGNSPLHF.

The V call is TRBV19, the J call TRBJ2-6, with D uncertain. Germline V gives CDR1 LNHDA, CDR2 SQIVND (reference sequence). V lost 4 bases and J 1 base, leaving 17 bases between the germline ends. The CDR3 consists of 18 residues. CDR3: CASSTYMAIESGANVLTF. CDR3 sequence (DNA): TGTGCCAGTAGTACGTATATGGCGATAGAGTCTGGGGCCAACGTCCTGACTTTC.